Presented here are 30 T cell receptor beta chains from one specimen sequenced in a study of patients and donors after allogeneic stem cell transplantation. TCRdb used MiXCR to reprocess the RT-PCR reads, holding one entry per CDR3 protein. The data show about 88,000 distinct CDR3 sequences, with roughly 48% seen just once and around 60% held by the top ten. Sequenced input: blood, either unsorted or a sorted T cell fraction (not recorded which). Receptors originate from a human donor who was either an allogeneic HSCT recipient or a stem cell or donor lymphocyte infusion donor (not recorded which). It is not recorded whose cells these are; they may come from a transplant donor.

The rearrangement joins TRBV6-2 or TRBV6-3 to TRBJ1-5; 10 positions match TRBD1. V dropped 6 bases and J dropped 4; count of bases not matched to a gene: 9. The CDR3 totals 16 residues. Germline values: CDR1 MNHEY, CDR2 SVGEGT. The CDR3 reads CASSTGTGVSNQPQHF. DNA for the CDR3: TGTGCCAGCAGCACCGGGACAGGGGTTAGTAATCAGCCCCAGCATTTT.

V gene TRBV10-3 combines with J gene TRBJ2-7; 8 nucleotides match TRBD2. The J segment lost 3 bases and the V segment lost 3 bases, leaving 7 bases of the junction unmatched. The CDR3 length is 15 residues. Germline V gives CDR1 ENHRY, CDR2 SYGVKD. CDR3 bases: TGTGCCATCAGTGAAGCTCAGCGGGAGAACTACGAGCAGTACTTC. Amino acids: CAISEAQRENYEQYF.

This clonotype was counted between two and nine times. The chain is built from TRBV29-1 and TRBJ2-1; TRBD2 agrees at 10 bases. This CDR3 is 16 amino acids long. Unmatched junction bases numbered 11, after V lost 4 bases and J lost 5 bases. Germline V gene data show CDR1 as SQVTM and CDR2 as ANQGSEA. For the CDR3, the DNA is TGCAGCGTTGCAGGGACTAGCGCCCAGATCGACAATGAGCAGTTCTTC. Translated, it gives CSVAGTSAQIDNEQFF.

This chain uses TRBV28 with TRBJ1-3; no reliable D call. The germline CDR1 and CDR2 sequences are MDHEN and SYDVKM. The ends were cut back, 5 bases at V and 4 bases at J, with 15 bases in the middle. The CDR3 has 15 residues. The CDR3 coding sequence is TGTGCCAGCAGTACGGACTATCCCAGAGGAAACACCATATATTTT. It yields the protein CASSTDYPRGNTIYF.

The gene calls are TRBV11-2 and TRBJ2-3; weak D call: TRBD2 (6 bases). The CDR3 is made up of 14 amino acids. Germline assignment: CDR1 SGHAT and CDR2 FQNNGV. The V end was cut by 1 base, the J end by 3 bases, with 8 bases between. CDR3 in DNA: TGTGCCAGCAGCTTAGCTGGGGGGACAGATACGCAGTATTTT. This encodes CASSLAGGTDTQYF.

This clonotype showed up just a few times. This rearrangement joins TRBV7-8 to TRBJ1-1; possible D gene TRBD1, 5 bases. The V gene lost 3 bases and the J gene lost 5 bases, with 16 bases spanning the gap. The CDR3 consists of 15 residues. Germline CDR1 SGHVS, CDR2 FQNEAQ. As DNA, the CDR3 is TGTGCCAGCAGCTTCCCGAAGGCCGGGGCTACTGAAGCTTTCTTT. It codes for CASSFPKAGATEAFF.

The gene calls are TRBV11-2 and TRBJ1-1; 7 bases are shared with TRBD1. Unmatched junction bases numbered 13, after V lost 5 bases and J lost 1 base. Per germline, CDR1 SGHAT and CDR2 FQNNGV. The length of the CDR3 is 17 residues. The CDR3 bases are TGTGCCAGCAGCCCTCCCCCGGAAGGACAGGCGAACACTGAAGCTTTCTTT. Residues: CASSPPPEGQANTEAFF.

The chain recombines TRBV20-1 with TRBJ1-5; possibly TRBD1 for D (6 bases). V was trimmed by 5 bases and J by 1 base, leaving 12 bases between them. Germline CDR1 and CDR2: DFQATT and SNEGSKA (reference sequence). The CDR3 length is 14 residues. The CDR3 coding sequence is TGCAGTGCTCGACGGACAGCAAGCAATCAGCCCCAGCATTTT. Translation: CSARRTASNQPQHF.

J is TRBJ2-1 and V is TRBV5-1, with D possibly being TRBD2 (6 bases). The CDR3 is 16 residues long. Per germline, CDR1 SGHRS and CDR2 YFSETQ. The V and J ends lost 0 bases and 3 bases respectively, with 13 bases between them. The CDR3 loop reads CASSLEVGSIYNEQFF. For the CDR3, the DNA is TGCGCCAGCAGCTTGGAGGTCGGGAGTATCTACAATGAGCAGTTCTTC.

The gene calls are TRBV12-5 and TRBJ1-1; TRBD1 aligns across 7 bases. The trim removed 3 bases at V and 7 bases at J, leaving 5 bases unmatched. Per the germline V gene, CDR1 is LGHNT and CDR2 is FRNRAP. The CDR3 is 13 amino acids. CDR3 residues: CASGFKGAGEAFF. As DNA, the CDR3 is TGTGCTAGTGGTTTTAAGGGGGCTGGTGAAGCTTTCTTT.

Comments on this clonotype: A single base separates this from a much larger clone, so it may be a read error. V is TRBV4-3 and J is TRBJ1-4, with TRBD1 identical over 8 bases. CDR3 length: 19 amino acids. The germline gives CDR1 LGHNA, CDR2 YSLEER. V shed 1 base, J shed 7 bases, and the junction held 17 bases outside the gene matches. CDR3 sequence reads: CASSQVIGTGRGLGEKLFF. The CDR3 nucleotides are TGCGCCAGCAGCCAAGTAATCGGGACAGGCCGAGGATTGGGTGAAAAACTGTTTTTT.

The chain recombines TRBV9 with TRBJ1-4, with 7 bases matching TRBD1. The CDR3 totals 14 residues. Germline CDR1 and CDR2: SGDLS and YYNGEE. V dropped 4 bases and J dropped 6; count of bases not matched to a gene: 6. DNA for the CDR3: TGTGCCAGCAGCAAACAGGGGTCCCATGAAAAACTGTTTTTT. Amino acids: CASSKQGSHEKLFF.

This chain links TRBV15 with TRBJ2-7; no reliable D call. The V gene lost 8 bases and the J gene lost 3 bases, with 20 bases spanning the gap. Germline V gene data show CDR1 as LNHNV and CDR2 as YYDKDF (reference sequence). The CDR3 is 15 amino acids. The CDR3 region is CATGASPGGYYEQYF. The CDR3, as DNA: TGTGCCACCGGAGCTTCCCCAGGCGGCTACTACGAGCAGTACTTC.

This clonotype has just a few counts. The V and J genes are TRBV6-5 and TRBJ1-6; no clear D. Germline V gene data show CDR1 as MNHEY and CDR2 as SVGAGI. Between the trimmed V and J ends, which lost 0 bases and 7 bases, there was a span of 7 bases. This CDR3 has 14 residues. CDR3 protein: CASSYSPKNSPLHF. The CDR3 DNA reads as TGTGCCAGCAGTTACTCCCCTAAAAATTCACCCCTCCACTTT.

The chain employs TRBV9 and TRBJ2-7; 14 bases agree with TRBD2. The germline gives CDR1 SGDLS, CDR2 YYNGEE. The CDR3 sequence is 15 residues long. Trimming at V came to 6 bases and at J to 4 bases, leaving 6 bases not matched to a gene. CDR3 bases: TGTGCCAGCAACCCGGGACTAGCGGGAGTTTACGAGCAGTACTTC. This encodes CASNPGLAGVYEQYF. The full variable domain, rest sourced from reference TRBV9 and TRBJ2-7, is DSGVTQTPKHLITATGQRVTLRCSPRSGDLSVYWYQQSLDQGLQFLIQYYNGEERAKGNILERFSAQQFPDLHSELNLSSLELGDSALYFCASNPGLAGVYEQYFGPGTRLTVT.

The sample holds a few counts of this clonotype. CDR3 sequence: CASSPDRGANYGYTF. The CDR3 nucleotides are TGCGCCAGCAGCCCTGACAGGGGCGCTAACTATGGCTACACCTTC. The rearrangement links TRBV5-1 to TRBJ1-2; 8 bases match TRBD1. The V gene end was trimmed by 4 bases and the J gene end by 0 bases; junction bases not matched to a gene: 5. This CDR3 contains 15 residues. Germline CDR1 is SGHRS and CDR2 is YFSETQ.

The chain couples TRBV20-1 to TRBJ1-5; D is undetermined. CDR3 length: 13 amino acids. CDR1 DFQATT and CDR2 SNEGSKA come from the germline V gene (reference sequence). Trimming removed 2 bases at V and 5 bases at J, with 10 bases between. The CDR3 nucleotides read TGCAGTGCTAGATCGCACATGGATCAGCCCCAGCATTTT. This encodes CSARSHMDQPQHF.

In DNA form, the CDR3 reads TGTGCCAGCAGCGTAGGGTCAGGTTGGACAGAGACCCAGTACTTC. The encoded protein is CASSVGSGWTETQYF. The V gene is TRBV9, the J gene TRBJ2-5; D is uncertain. Germline CDR1 and CDR2: SGDLS and YYNGEE. The V end lost 0 bases, the J end lost 4 bases, and 13 bases lay between the germline ends. The CDR3 contains 15 residues.

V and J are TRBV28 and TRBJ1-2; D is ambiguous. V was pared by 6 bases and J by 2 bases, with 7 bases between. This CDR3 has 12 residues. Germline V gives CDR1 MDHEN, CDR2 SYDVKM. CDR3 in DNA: TGTGCCAGCAGCAGCAACAACTATGGCTACACCTTC. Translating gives CASSSNNYGYTF.

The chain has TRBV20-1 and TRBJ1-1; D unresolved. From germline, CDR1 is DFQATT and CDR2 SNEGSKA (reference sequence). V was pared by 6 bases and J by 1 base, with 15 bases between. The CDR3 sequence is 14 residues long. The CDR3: CSAPSTAPNTEAFF. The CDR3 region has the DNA TGCAGTGCCCCCTCAACAGCTCCGAACACTGAAGCTTTCTTT.

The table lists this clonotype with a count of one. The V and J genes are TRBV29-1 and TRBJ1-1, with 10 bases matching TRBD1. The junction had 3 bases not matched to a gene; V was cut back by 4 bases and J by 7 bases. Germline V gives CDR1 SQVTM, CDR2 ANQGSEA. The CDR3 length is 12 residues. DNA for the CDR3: TGCAGCGTTGGAGACAGGGGGCGTGAAGCTTTCTTT. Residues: CSVGDRGREAFF. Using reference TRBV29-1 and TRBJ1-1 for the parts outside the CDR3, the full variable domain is SAVISQKPSRDICQRGTSLTIQCQVDSQVTMMFWYRQQPGQSLTLIATANQGSEATYESGFVIDKFPISRPNLTFSTLTVSNMSPEDSSIYLCSVGDRGREAFFGQGTRLTVV.

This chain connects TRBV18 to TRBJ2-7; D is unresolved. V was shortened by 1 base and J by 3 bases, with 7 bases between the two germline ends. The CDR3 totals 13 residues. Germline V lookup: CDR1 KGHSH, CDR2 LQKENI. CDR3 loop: CASSPRVSYEQYF. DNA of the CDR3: TGTGCCAGCTCACCACGGGTTAGCTACGAGCAGTACTTC.

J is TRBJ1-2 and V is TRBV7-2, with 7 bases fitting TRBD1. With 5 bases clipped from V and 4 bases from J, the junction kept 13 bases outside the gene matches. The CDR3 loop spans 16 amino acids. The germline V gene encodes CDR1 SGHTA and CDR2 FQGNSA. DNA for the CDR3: TGTGCCAGCAGCCGATACCGGGACAGTGAAAGCTATGGCTACACCTTC. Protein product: CASSRYRDSESYGYTF.

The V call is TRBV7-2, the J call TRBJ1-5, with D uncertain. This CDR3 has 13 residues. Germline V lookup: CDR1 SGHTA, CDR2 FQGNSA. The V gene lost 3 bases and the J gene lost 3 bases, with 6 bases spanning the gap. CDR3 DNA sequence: TGTGCCAGCAGCTTTTCGGACAATCAGCCCCAGCATTTT. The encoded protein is CASSFSDNQPQHF.

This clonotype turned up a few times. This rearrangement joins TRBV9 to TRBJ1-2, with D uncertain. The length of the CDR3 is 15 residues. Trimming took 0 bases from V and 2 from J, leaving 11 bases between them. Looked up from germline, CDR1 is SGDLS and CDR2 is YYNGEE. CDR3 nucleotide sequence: TGTGCCAGCAGCGTAGACGGTCGGAAGAACTATGGCTACACCTTC. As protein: CASSVDGRKNYGYTF.

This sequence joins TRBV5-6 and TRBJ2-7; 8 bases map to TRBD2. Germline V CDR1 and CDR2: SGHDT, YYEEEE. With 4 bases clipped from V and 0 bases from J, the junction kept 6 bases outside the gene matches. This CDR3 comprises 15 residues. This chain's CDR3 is CASSLLADSSYEQYF. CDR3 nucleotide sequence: TGTGCCAGCAGCCTACTAGCGGACAGCTCCTACGAGCAGTACTTC.

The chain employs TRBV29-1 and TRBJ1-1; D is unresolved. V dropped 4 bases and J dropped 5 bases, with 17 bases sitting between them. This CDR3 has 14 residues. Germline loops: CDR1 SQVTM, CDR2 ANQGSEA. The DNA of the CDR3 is TGCAGCGTTGGTCCGGGCCTCACGAGGACTGAAGCTTTCTTT. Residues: CSVGPGLTRTEAFF.

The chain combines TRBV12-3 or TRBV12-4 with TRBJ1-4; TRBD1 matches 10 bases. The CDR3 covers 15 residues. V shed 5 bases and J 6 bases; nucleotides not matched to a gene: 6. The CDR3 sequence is CASSPRGTGDEKLFF. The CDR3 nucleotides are TGTGCCAGCAGTCCCCGCGGGACAGGGGATGAAAAACTGTTTTTT.

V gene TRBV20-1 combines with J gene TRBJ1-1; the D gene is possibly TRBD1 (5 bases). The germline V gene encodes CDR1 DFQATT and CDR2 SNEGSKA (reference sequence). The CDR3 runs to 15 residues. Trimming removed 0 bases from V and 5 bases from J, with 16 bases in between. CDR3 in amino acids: CSARDRRRGTTEAFF. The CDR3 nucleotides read TGCAGTGCTAGAGATCGGAGAAGGGGAACGACTGAAGCTTTCTTT.

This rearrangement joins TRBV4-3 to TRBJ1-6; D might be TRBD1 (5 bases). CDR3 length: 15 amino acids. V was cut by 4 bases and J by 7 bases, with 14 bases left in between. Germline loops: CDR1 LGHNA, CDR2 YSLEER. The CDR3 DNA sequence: TGCGCCAGCAGCCGAAGAGCGGGGGAAAATTCACCCCTCCACTTT. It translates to CASSRRAGENSPLHF.